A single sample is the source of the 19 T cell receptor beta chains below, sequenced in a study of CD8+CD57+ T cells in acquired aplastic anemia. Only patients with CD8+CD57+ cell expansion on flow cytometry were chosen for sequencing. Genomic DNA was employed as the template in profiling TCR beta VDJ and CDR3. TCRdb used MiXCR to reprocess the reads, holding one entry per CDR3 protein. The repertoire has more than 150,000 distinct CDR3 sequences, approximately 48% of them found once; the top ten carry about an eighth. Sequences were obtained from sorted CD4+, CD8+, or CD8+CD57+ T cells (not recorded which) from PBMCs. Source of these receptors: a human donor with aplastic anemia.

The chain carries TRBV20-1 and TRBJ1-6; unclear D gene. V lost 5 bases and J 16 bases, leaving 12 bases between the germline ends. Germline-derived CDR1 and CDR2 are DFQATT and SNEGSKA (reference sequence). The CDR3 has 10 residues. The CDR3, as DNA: TGCAGTGCTCCTCTTGGCCCGCTCCACTTT. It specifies CSAPLGPLHF.

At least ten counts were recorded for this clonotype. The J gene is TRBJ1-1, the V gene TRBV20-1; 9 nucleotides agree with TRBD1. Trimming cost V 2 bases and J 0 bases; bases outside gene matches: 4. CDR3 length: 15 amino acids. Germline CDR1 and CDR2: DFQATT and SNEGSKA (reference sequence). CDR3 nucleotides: TGCAGTGCTAGAAACAGGGGGCGAATGAACACTGAAGCTTTCTTT. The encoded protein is CSARNRGRMNTEAFF.

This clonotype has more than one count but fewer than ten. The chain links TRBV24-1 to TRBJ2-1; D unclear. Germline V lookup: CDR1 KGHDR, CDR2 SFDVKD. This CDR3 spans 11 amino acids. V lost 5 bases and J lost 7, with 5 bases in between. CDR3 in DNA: TGTGCCACCAGTGGTACTAATGAGCAGTTCTTC. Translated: CATSGTNEQFF.

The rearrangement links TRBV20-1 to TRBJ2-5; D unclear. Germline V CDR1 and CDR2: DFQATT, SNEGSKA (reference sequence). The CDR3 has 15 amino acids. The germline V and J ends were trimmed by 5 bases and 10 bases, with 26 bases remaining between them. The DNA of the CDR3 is TGCAGTGCTCCCCCCTCGCTAGGGCCCTCGCTTAACCAGTACTTC. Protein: CSAPPSLGPSLNQYF.

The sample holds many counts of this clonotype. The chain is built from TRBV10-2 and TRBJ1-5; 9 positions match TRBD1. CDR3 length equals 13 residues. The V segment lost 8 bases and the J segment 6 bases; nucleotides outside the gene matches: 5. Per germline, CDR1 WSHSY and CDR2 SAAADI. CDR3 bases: TGCGCCAGCTCGGGACAGGGCGCTCAGCCCCAGCATTTT. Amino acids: CASSGQGAQPQHF.

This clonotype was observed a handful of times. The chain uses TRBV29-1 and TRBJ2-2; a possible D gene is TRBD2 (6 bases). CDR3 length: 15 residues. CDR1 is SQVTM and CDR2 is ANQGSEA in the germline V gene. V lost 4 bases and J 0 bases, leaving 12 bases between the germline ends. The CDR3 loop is CSVGGRSANTGELFF. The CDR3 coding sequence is TGCAGCGTTGGTGGGAGGAGCGCGAACACCGGGGAGCTGTTTTTT.

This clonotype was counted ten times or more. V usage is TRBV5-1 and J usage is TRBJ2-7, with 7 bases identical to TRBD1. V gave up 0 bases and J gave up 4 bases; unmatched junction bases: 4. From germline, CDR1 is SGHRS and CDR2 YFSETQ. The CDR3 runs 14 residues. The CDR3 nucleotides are TGCGCCAGCAGCTTGGCGAGGGGGCTGTACGAGCAGTACTTC. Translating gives CASSLARGLYEQYF.

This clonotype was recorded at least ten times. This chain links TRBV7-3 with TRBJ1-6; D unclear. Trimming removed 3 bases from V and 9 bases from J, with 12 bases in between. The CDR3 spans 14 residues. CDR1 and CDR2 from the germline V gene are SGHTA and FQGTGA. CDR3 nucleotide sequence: TGTGCCAGCAGCTTTGGCCAGTGGGGTTCACCCCTCCACTTT. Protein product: CASSFGQWGSPLHF.

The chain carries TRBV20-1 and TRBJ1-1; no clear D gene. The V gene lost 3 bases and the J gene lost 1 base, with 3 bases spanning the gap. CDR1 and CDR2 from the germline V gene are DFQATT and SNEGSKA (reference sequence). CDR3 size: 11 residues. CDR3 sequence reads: CSASKNTEAFF. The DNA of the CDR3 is TGCAGTGCTAGCAAGAACACTGAAGCTTTCTTT.

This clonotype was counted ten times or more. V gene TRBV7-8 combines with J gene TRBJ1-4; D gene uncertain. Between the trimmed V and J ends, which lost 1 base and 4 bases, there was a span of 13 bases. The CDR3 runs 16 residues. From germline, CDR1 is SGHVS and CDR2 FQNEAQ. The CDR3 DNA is TGTGCCAGCAGCTTAGTGCGCGGGCCAAATAATGAAAAACTGTTTTTT. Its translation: CASSLVRGPNNEKLFF. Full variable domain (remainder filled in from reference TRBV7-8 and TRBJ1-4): GAGVSQSPRYKVAKRGQDVALRCDPISGHVSLFWYQQALGQGPEFLTYFQNEAQLDKSGLPSDRFFAERPEGSVSTLKIQRTQQEDSAVYLCASSLVRGPNNEKLFFGSGTQLSVL.

The CDR3 protein is CASSNGDGWGNEQYF. In DNA, the CDR3 is TGCGCCAGCAGCAATGGGGACGGCTGGGGGAACGAGCAGTACTTC. The chain carries TRBV5-1 and TRBJ2-7; perhaps D is TRBD1 or TRBD2 (5 bases each). V lost 4 bases and J 5 bases, leaving 19 bases between the germline ends. This CDR3 is 15 amino acids long. Per germline, CDR1 SGHRS and CDR2 YFSETQ.

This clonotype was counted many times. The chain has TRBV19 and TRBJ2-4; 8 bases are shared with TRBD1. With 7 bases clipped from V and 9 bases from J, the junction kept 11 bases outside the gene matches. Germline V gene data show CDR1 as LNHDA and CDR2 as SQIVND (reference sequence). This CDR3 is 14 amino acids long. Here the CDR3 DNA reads TGTGCCAGTAACTCCGGGACAGGACCTTCCATTCAGTACTTC. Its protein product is CASNSGTGPSIQYF.

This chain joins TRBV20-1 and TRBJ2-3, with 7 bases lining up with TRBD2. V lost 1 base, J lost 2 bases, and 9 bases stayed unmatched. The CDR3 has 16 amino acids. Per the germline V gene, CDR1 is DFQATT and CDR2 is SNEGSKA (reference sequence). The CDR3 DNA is TGCAGTGCTAGAGCATACGGGACTAAGGTCACAGATACGCAGTATTTT. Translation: CSARAYGTKVTDTQYF.

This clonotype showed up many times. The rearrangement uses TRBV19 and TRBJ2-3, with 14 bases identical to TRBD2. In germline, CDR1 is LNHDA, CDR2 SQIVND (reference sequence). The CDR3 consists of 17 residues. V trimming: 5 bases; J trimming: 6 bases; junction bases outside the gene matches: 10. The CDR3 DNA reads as TGTGCCAGTAGTCCTCGACTAGCGGGGGGGCTTGGGGATACGCAGTATTTT. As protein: CASSPRLAGGLGDTQYF.

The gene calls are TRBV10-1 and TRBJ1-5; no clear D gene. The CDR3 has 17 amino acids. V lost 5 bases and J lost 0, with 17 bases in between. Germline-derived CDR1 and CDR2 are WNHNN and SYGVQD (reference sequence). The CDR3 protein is CASSFDGGLRSNQPQHF. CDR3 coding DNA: TGCGCCAGCAGTTTCGACGGAGGGCTTCGTAGCAATCAGCCCCAGCATTTT.

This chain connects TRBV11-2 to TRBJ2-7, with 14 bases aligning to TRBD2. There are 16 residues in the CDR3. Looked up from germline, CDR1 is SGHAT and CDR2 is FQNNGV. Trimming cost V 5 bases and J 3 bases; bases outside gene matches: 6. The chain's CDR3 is CASSLTSGGDFYEQYF. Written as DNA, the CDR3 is TGTGCCAGCAGCCTGACTAGCGGGGGGGACTTCTACGAGCAGTACTTC.

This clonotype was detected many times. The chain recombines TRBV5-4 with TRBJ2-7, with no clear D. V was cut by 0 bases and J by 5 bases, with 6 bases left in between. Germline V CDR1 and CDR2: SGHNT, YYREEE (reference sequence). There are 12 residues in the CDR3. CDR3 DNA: TGTGCCAGCAGCTTGGTCCGGGACGAGCAGTACTTC. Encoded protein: CASSLVRDEQYF.

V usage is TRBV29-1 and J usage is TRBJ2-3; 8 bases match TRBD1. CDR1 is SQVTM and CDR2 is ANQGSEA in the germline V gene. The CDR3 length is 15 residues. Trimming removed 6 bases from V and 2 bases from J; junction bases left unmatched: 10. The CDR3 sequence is CSVDPGQALTDTQYF. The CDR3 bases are TGCAGCGTCGACCCGGGACAGGCCCTCACAGATACGCAGTATTTT.

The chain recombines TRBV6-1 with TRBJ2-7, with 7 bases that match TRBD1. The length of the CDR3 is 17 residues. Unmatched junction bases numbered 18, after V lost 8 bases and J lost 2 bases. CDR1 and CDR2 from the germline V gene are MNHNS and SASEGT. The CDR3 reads CASRWGTVAGTAYEQYF. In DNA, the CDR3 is TGTGCCAGCCGATGGGGGACGGTGGCAGGGACAGCCTACGAGCAGTACTTC.